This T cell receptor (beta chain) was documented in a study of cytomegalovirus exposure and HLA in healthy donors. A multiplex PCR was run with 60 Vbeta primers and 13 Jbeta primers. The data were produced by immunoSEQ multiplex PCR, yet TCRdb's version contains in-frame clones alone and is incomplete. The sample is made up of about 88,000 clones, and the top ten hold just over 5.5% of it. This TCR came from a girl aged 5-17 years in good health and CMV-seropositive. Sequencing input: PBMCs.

In DNA, the CDR3 is TGCGCCAGCAGCTTGGGGGGCGCTGGGGAAAAACTGTTTTTT. It encodes CASSLGGAGEKLFF. The V gene is TRBV5-1, the J gene TRBJ1-4; D is perhaps TRBD1 (5 bases). The CDR3 runs 14 residues. Germline-derived CDR1 and CDR2 are SGHRS and YFSETQ. Trimming removed 0 bases at V and 8 bases at J, with 11 bases between. Variable domain in full (rest from reference TRBV5-1 and TRBJ1-4): KAGVTQTPRYLIKTRGQQVTLSCSPISGHRSVSWYQQTPGQGLQFLFEYFSETQRNKGNFPGRFSGRQFSNSRSEMNVSTLELGDSALYLCASSLGGAGEKLFFGSGTQLSVL.